These T cell receptor beta chains were read from a single sample in a study of cytomegalovirus exposure and HLA in healthy donors. Sequencing was performed with immunoSEQ multiplex PCR; in TCRdb, only in-frame clones are kept and a portion is missing. The sample yields 95,000 to 110,000 clones, approximately 66% seen once. The specimen was PBMCs. Receptor source: a woman aged 50 to 60 in good health and CMV-seronegative. CDR3s include the opening cysteine and the closing phenylalanine or tryptophan.

TRBV11-3 CASSLGDRVNTEAFF
TRBV28 CADGGPFSGELFF
TRBV18 CASSPTGAFTPLHF
TRBV11-3 CASSLLPWTSGSADTQYF
TRBV21-1 CASSKGTGGCGENIQYF
TRBV4-1 CASSRNRQGRGNSEQFF
TRBV19 CASRSPRTGVTGELFF
TRBV5-1 CASSVGGSGQETQYF
TRBV7-8 CASSPSNQPQHF
TRBV5-1 CASSLYYRGTDTQYF
TRBV28 CASITQGGGRNEQFF
TRBV6-1 CASSPWTADNEQFF
TRBV29-1 CSVDRVGGGNTEAFF
TRBV9 CASSSTLGQVPGELFF
TRBV5-1 CASSGFSGGALNEQFF
TRBV2 CASSEASGGNTIYF
TRBV10-3 CAISERTPGEGYGYTF
TRBV2 CASTRTSGTYEQYF
TRBV28 CASSLYGVAYEQYF
TRBV20-1 CSARQGETQYF
TRBV19 CASSIYAGQETQYF
TRBV6-5 CASSSQGYGYTF